The sequence of this TCR beta chain was determined in a study of OX40 agonist ivuxolimab in advanced cancers. For the study at large: Those treated in dose escalation had hepatocellular carcinoma, melanoma, renal cell cancer or head and neck cancer. Overall study findings and caveats: Antigen specificity of clonally expanded peripheral T cells was not established.

Generated by immunoSEQ multiplex PCR, the TCRdb table keeps only in-frame clones and is missing some. The data show over 45,000 clones, 93% seen once. V was clipped by 2 bases and J by 2 bases; unmatched bases: 0. Germline CDR1 is MNHEY and CDR2 is SMNVEV (reference sequence). The CDR3 runs to 13 residues. A few counts support this clone. The target antigen is unknown. This receptor was taken from an adult with an advanced solid tumor such as melanoma, head and neck, liver or kidney cancer. Sequencing used CD4+ or CD8+ T cells sorted from blood, obtained in a trial of the OX40 agonist ivuxolimab. This chain joins TRBV27 and TRBJ2-7; 7 positions agree with TRBD2. The CDR3 DNA reads TGTGCCAGCAGTTTAGCGGGAGCCTACGAGCAGTACTTC. Translation gives CASSLAGAYEQYF.